This TCR beta chain was recorded in a study of chemoradiotherapy in HPV16-positive cancers. As for the study in general: Candidate HPV-specific T-cell clones and common TCR motifs came from functional assays in two HPV16-positive patients.

Profiling relied on immunoSEQ multiplex PCR, and the TCRdb table lists in-frame clones only, not all of them. The table includes tens of thousands of clones, around 94% detected once. The sequence was obtained from a human donor with HPV-associated anogenital cancer. The specimen was obtained from a patient who underwent chemoradiotherapy.

The CDR3 protein is CASSRGGVFSGELFF. The CDR3 coding sequence is TGTGCCAGCAGCCGGGGGGGCGTCTTTTCCGGGGAGCTGTTTTTT. The gene calls are TRBV7-8 and TRBJ2-2; 8 bases match TRBD2. The J segment lost 6 bases and the V segment lost 5 bases, leaving 8 bases of the junction unmatched. This CDR3 contains 15 residues. Germline V gives CDR1 SGHVS, CDR2 FQNEAQ.